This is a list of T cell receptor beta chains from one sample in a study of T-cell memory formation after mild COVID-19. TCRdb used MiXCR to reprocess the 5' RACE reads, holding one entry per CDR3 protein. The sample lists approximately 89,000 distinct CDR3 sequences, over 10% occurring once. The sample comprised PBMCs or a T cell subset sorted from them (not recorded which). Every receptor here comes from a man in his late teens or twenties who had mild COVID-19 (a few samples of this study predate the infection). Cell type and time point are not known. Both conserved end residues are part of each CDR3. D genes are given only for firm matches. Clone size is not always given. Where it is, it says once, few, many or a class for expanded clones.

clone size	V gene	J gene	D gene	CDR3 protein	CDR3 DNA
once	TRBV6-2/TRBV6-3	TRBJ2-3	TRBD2	CASSYNAGGPDTQYF	TGTGCCAGCAGTTACAATGCGGGGGGGCCAGATACGCAGTATTTT
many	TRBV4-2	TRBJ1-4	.	CASSQDPGTNEKLFF	TGTGCCAGCAGCCAAGACCCAGGGACAAATGAAAAACTGTTTTTT
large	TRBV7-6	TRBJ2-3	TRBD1	CASSLEGDRGSDTQYF	TGTGCCAGCAGCTTAGAAGGGGACAGGGGTTCAGATACGCAGTATTTT
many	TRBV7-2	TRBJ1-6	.	CASSPLHNSPLHF	TGTGCCAGCAGCCCTCTACATAATTCACCCCTCCACTTT
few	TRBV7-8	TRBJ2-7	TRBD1	CASSPRPSVDRVEQYF	TGTGCCAGCAGCCCGAGACCCTCGGTAGACAGGGTCGAGCAGTACTTC
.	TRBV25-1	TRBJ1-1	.	CASSEPGVYTEAFF	TGTGCCAGCAGTGAACCCGGGGTCTACACTGAAGCTTTCTTT
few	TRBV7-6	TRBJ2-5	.	CASSLEVVLGETQYF	TGTGCCAGCAGCTTAGAGGTGGTCCTAGGAGAGACCCAGTACTTC
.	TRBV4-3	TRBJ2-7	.	CASSQDSQGAYEQYF	TGCGCCAGCAGCCAAGATAGCCAGGGAGCCTACGAGCAGTACTTC
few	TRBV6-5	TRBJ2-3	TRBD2	CASSVRTRDTQYF	TGTGCCAGCAGCGTCCGGACTAGAGATACGCAGTATTTT
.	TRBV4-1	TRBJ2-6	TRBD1	CASSQQGAAGANVLTF	TGCGCCAGCAGCCAGCAGGGGGCAGCTGGGGCCAACGTCCTGACTTTC
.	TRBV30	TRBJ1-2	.	CAWSVSPHGYTF	TGTGCCTGGAGTGTTTCCCCTCACGGCTACACCTTC
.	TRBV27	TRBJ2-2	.	CASSFGTGELFF	TGTGCCAGCAGTTTCGGAACCGGGGAGCTGTTTTTT
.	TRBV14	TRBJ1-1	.	CASSQGRPIMNTEAFF	TGTGCCAGCAGCCAAGGGAGGCCGATCATGAACACTGAAGCTTTCTTT
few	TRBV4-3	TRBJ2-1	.	CASSQGIRLDEQFF	TGCGCCAGCAGCCAAGGAATCCGGCTGGATGAGCAGTTCTTC
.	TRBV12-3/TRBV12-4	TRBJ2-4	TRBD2	CASGIQRERNIQYF	TGTGCCAGCGGGATACAGCGGGAAAGGAACATTCAGTACTTC
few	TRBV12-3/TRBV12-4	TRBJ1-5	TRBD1	CASKGANQPQHF	TGTGCCAGCAAGGGGGCCAATCAGCCCCAGCATTTT
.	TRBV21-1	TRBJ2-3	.	CASYPDRSTDTQYF	TGTGCCAGCTATCCGGACAGAAGCACAGATACGCAGTATTTT
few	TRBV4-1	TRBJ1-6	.	CASSQQGNSPLHF	TGCGCCAGCAGCCAACAGGGGAATTCACCCCTCCACTTT
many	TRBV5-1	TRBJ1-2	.	CASSFMALTNYGYTF	TGCGCCAGCAGCTTTATGGCGCTCACTAACTATGGCTACACCTTC
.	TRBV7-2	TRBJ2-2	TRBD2	CASSLGPSGGAANTGELFF	TGTGCCAGCAGCTTAGGTCCTAGCGGGGGGGCCGCGAACACCGGGGAGCTGTTTTTT
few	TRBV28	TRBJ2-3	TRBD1	CASSLGGQGLTDTQYF	TGTGCCAGCAGTTTAGGGGGACAGGGGCTGACAGATACGCAGTATTTT
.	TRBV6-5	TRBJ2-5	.	CASSYASQETQYF	TGTGCCAGCAGTTACGCCAGCCAAGAGACCCAGTACTTC
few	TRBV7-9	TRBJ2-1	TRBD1	CASSLGPGQANEQFF	TGTGCCAGCAGCTTAGGCCCGGGACAGGCAAATGAGCAGTTCTTC
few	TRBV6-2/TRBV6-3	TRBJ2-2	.	CASSPIVGANTGELFF	TGTGCCAGCAGCCCTATCGTAGGGGCGAACACCGGGGAGCTGTTTTTT
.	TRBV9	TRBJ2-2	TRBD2	CASSVGGSPGGELFF	TGTGCCAGCAGCGTAGGCGGGAGTCCCGGCGGGGAGCTGTTTTTT
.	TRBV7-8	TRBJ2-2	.	CASSFWGRGRNTGELFF	TGTGCCAGCAGCTTTTGGGGCCGGGGCCGGAACACCGGGGAGCTGTTTTTT
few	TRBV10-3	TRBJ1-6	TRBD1	CAIRLPDRESSPLHF	TGTGCCATCAGATTACCGGACAGGGAAAGCTCACCCCTCCACTTT